This T cell receptor beta chain emerged from a study of Ad26.COV2.S vaccination and SARS-CoV-2 variants. Study-wide background: Donor participated within the Ad26.COV2.S arm of the COV1001 trial. Study-level results: Reportedly, after vaccination the spike-specific CD8+ and CD4+ T cell responses displayed substantial breadth. The TCR breadth and depth analyses may have understated or missed part of the total T cell responses. Researchers reported similar non-spike TCR breadth in vaccine and placebo recipients.

Noted treatment: roughly 18 received Ad26.COV2.S at low or high dose, single or two shots; about five received placebo; per-sample allocation not given. Day 63 after the first vaccine or placebo injection was the time point for sampling. The protocol was immunoSEQ multiplex PCR, while the TCRdb copy is restricted to in-frame clones and leaves out a portion. The repertoire consists of roughly 450,000 clones, with around 90% occurring once and the leading ten covering more than 9%. The germline gives CDR1 MNHEY, CDR2 SVGAGI. Trimming left V 4 bases short and J 6 bases short, with 12 bases between. This CDR3 contains 13 residues. Note on this clone: Antigen: not known.

Sequencing was performed on peripheral blood, taken in a trial of Ad26.COV2.S vaccine versus placebo. The receptor was isolated from a person aged 18-65 years who received the Ad26.COV2.S COVID-19 vaccine or a placebo. The rearrangement uses TRBV6-5 and TRBJ1-2; D perhaps matches TRBD1 (6 bases). The CDR3 sequence is CASSLTRGDGYTF. The CDR3 bases are TGTGCCAGCAGTTTAACCAGGGGCGATGGCTACACCTTC.